One sample yielded the 28 T cell receptor beta chains listed below, sequenced in a study of shared clonotypes between healthy human individuals. Profiling relied on immunoSEQ multiplex PCR, and the TCRdb table lists in-frame clones only, not all of them. This table has 950,000 to 1,300,000 clones, about 80% appearing once. Sequenced sample: memory CD4+ T cells sorted from blood. Subset of the sample: CD45RA-negative fraction. Receptor source: a man aged 18 to 29 in good health.

The rearrangement uses TRBV27 and TRBJ2-1; D assignment may be TRBD1 or TRBD2 (6 bases each). The germline V and J ends were trimmed by 0 bases and 7 bases, with 16 bases remaining between them. The CDR3 loop spans 16 amino acids. Germline CDR1 is MNHEY and CDR2 is SMNVEV (reference sequence). For the CDR3, the DNA is TGTGCCAGCAGTTTATCTAGGACAGTTGGGAGGAATGAGCAGTTCTTC. This encodes CASSLSRTVGRNEQFF.

V and J are TRBV7-8 and TRBJ2-2; TRBD2 might be the D (6 bases). This CDR3 spans 16 amino acids. V gave up 5 bases and J gave up 7 bases, with 20 bases separating them. Germline lookup yields CDR1 SGHVS and CDR2 FQNEAQ. CDR3 in DNA: TGTGCCAGCAGCCCCCAGGGAGGATTGATCGGCGGGGAGCTGTTTTTT. This translates into CASSPQGGLIGGELFF. The full variable domain, its missing parts supplied by reference TRBV7-8 and TRBJ2-2, is GAGVSQSPRYKVAKRGQDVALRCDPISGHVSLFWYQQALGQGPEFLTYFQNEAQLDKSGLPSDRFFAERPEGSVSTLKIQRTQQEDSAVYLCASSPQGGLIGGELFFGEGSRLTVL.

This clone has only one observation. This chain joins TRBV28 and TRBJ1-4, with 7 bases matching TRBD1. This CDR3 region has 17 residues. J gave up 7 bases and V 3 bases, and 14 bases lay outside the gene matches. CDR1 and CDR2 from the germline V gene are MDHEN and SYDVKM. The CDR3 reads CASSFIGQGGLFEKLFF. The CDR3 nucleotides are TGTGCCAGCAGTTTTATCGGGCAGGGGGGTCTTTTTGAAAAACTGTTTTTT.

The DNA for the CDR3 is TGTGCCAGCAGCTTAGGCAGACACAACACCGGGGAGCTGTTTTTT. This sequence encodes CASSLGRHNTGELFF. This chain links TRBV11-2 with TRBJ2-2; D remains ambiguous. Germline V lookup: CDR1 SGHAT, CDR2 FQNNGV. The ends were cut back, 1 base at V and 2 bases at J, with 8 bases in the middle. The CDR3 is 15 residues long.

V gene TRBV2 combines with J gene TRBJ1-4; maybe TRBD1 (6 bases). V was trimmed by 4 bases and J by 4 bases, leaving 10 bases between them. Germline V gene sequence: CDR1 SNHLY, CDR2 FYNNEI. The CDR3 runs to 14 residues. CDR3 protein: CASSVGQVNEKLFF. The CDR3, as DNA: TGTGCCAGCAGTGTGGGACAAGTTAATGAAAAACTGTTTTTT.

The CDR3 sequence is CAIRTSGGNEQFF. The CDR3 DNA reads TGTGCCATCCGGACTAGCGGGGGTAATGAGCAGTTCTTC. V gene TRBV6-5 combines with J gene TRBJ2-1, with 13 bases lining up with TRBD2. Germline CDR1 MNHEY, CDR2 SVGAGI. This CDR3 comprises 13 residues. Germline trimming cut 10 bases from V and 7 bases from J; bases unmatched to any gene: 4.

The rearrangement joins TRBV29-1 to TRBJ2-1; 9 bases agree with TRBD2. The CDR3 is 13 amino acids. CDR1 SQVTM and CDR2 ANQGSEA come from the germline V gene. After removal of 6 bases from V and 6 bases from J, the junction contained 6 bases not matched to a gene. The CDR3: CSVPGLASNEQFF. The CDR3 coding sequence is TGCAGCGTCCCGGGACTAGCATCCAATGAGCAGTTCTTC.

The chain links TRBV4-1 to TRBJ2-3; D unresolved. There are 16 residues in the CDR3. Germline V CDR1 and CDR2: MGHRA, YSYEKL. V dropped 2 bases and J dropped 0 bases, with 12 bases sitting between them. The CDR3 loop is CASSQLFPLSTDTQYF. CDR3 in DNA: TGCGCCAGCAGCCAACTATTCCCCCTGAGCACAGATACGCAGTATTTT.

The chain carries TRBV30 and TRBJ2-2, with 9 bases fitting TRBD1. From germline, CDR1 is GTSNPN and CDR2 SVGIG (reference sequence). This CDR3 has 14 amino acids. V shed 4 bases, J shed 8 bases, and the junction held 8 bases outside the gene matches. In DNA form, the CDR3 reads TGTGCCTGGAAAGGGACAGGGATAATTGGGGAGCTGTTTTTT. It yields the protein CAWKGTGIIGELFF.

In this sample, this clone turned up once. The V call is TRBV19, the J call TRBJ1-2, with TRBD1 as a possible D gene (5 bases). Germline-derived CDR1 and CDR2 are LNHDA and SQIVND (reference sequence). V dropped 8 bases and J dropped 14 bases, with 24 bases sitting between them. CDR3 length equals 13 residues. The CDR3 sequence: CASSKGQGSKDTF. The CDR3 DNA follows: TGTGCCAGTTCGAAGGGGCAGGGAAGCAAGGATACCTTC.

The V gene is TRBV6-1, the J gene TRBJ1-6; D is perhaps TRBD1 (5 bases). The germline CDR1 and CDR2 sequences are MNHNS and SASEGT. The CDR3 has 13 amino acids. V was pared by 6 bases and J by 6 bases, with 9 bases between. The CDR3 DNA is TGTGCCAGCAGCCGGGGGACTAATTCACCCCTCCACTTT. Its translation: CASSRGTNSPLHF.

This clone was detected a few times. The chain recombines TRBV6-5 with TRBJ1-1, with D perhaps matching TRBD1 (6 bases). The CDR3 sequence is 13 residues long. Germline CDR1 MNHEY, CDR2 SVGAGI. Trimming pared 2 bases from V and 6 bases from J, leaving 10 bases between. The CDR3 here is CASSYPGVPEAFF. The CDR3 nucleotides are TGTGCCAGCAGTTACCCAGGGGTACCTGAAGCTTTCTTT.

The gene calls are TRBV7-6 and TRBJ2-2; 10 nucleotides line up with TRBD1. Losses at the gene ends were 1 base for V and 5 bases for J; bases not matched to a gene: 1. The CDR3 totals 15 residues. Germline CDR1 is SGHVS and CDR2 is FNYEAQ. The DNA of the CDR3 is TGTGCCAGCAGCTTAGAGGGACAGGGGACCGGGGAGCTGTTTTTT. Its translation is CASSLEGQGTGELFF.

The chain links TRBV5-1 to TRBJ1-1; 7 nucleotides align to TRBD1. The germline gives CDR1 SGHRS, CDR2 YFSETQ. This CDR3 has 16 residues. V was clipped by 0 bases and J by 0 bases; unmatched bases: 5. The CDR3 protein is CASSLEVQGVNTEAFF. CDR3 sequence (DNA): TGCGCCAGCAGCTTGGAAGTGCAGGGGGTGAACACTGAAGCTTTCTTT.

This clone appeared a few times. DNA for the CDR3: TGTGCCAGCAGTGAAGTAGGGATGGGACTCGGGGAGCTGTTTTTT. Translation gives CASSEVGMGLGELFF. The chain couples TRBV6-1 to TRBJ2-2; D perhaps matches TRBD2 (6 bases). Germline assignment: CDR1 MNHNS and CDR2 SASEGT. Trimming removed 1 base from V and 7 bases from J, with 13 bases in between. This CDR3 spans 15 amino acids.

V usage is TRBV9 and J usage is TRBJ1-2, with D perhaps TRBD1 (5 bases). CDR3 size: 13 residues. Germline V lookup: CDR1 SGDLS, CDR2 YYNGEE. Trimming removed 4 bases from V and 5 bases from J, with 12 bases in between. This CDR3 is CASSFRQSYGYTF. CDR3 nucleotide sequence: TGTGCCAGCAGCTTCAGACAGAGTTATGGCTACACCTTC. The full variable domain, rest sourced from reference TRBV9 and TRBJ1-2, is DSGVTQTPKHLITATGQRVTLRCSPRSGDLSVYWYQQSLDQGLQFLIQYYNGEERAKGNILERFSAQQFPDLHSELNLSSLELGDSALYFCASSFRQSYGYTFGSGTRLTVV.

The chain has TRBV19 and TRBJ2-7, with a weak D call TRBD2 (7 bases). CDR1 is LNHDA, CDR2 SQIVND, per germline (reference sequence). Trimming took 7 bases from V and 1 from J, leaving 17 bases between them. CDR3 length: 15 amino acids. In DNA form, the CDR3 reads TGTGCCAGTACCCGGGGGGCAGGGAATTCCTACGAGCAGTACTTC. This sequence encodes CASTRGAGNSYEQYF. Looking up the rest from reference TRBV19 and TRBJ2-7 gives the full variable domain: DGGITQSPKYLFRKEGQNVTLSCEQNLNHDAMYWYRQDPGQGLRLIYYSQIVNDFQKGDIAEGYSVSREKKESFPLTVTSAQKNPTAFYLCASTRGAGNSYEQYFGPGTRLTVT.

This clone has just one count. The chain has TRBV19 and TRBJ1-2; D perhaps matches TRBD1 (6 bases). Trimming took off 1 base at V and 6 bases at J, with 21 bases between the two ends. The V gene's germline CDR1 is LNHDA and CDR2 SQIVND (reference sequence). The CDR3 consists of 17 residues. CDR3 residues: CASSIGGPGHQANGYTF. The DNA for the CDR3 is TGTGCCAGTAGTATAGGGGGACCGGGACACCAAGCAAATGGCTACACCTTC.

The gene calls are TRBV19 and TRBJ2-1; the D is unclear. Germline loops: CDR1 LNHDA, CDR2 SQIVND (reference sequence). There are 14 residues in the CDR3. Deletions cut 7 bases from V and 0 bases from J, with 10 bases between. DNA of the CDR3: TGTGCCAGTAAACGACTCAGCTCCTACAATGAGCAGTTCTTC. This translates into CASKRLSSYNEQFF.

The chain's CDR3 is CASSLKGQGHGYTF. The CDR3, as DNA: TGCGCCAGCAGCTTGAAAGGGCAGGGTCATGGCTACACCTTC. The chain joins TRBV5-1 to TRBJ1-2; TRBD1 might be the D (5 bases). The CDR3 loop spans 14 amino acids. V was pared by 1 base and J by 6 bases, with 13 bases between. CDR1 SGHRS and CDR2 YFSETQ come from the germline V gene. The full variable domain, rest sourced from reference TRBV5-1 and TRBJ1-2, is KAGVTQTPRYLIKTRGQQVTLSCSPISGHRSVSWYQQTPGQGLQFLFEYFSETQRNKGNFPGRFSGRQFSNSRSEMNVSTLELGDSALYLCASSLKGQGHGYTFGSGTRLTVV.

The gene calls are TRBV10-2 and TRBJ2-6; possibly TRBD1 or TRBD2 for D (6 bases each). Trimming removed 3 bases from V and 4 bases from J, with 13 bases in between. The CDR3 has 16 amino acids. The V gene's germline CDR1 is WSHSY and CDR2 SAAADI. Here the CDR3 DNA reads TGCGCCAGCAGTGATGGTGGGGGGCCCGGGGCCAACGTCCTGACTTTC. Protein: CASSDGGGPGANVLTF.

The chain recombines TRBV5-5 with TRBJ1-1, with D possibly TRBD1 on 5 matching bases. V lost 5 bases to trimming and J lost 0 bases, with 8 bases between them. The germline CDR1 and CDR2 sequences are SGHKS and YYEKEE (reference sequence). This CDR3 is 13 amino acids long. CDR3 bases: TGTGCCAGCAGTCGGGACTTGAACACTGAAGCTTTCTTT. The encoded protein is CASSRDLNTEAFF.

The rearrangement links TRBV5-1 to TRBJ2-2; either TRBD1 or TRBD2 may supply D (5 bases each). V dropped 4 bases and J dropped 2 bases, with 15 bases sitting between them. The CDR3 is made up of 16 amino acids. Looked up from germline, CDR1 is SGHRS and CDR2 is YFSETQ. The CDR3 nucleotides are TGCGCCAGCAGCCAAACTGGGACCAGCAACACCGGGGAGCTGTTTTTT. Its translation: CASSQTGTSNTGELFF.

The chain has TRBV30 and TRBJ2-7; tentative D call: TRBD2 (5 bases). CDR3 length: 14 residues. Per germline, CDR1 GTSNPN and CDR2 SVGIG (reference sequence). V gave up 0 bases and J gave up 2 bases, with 11 bases separating them. The CDR3 protein is CAWSVGLETYEQYF. The DNA for the CDR3 is TGTGCCTGGAGTGTAGGACTGGAGACCTACGAGCAGTACTTC.

This clone came up once. The genes are TRBV5-6 and TRBJ2-1; D perhaps matches TRBD2 (5 bases). Trimming cost V 3 bases and J 5 bases, with 18 bases left between them. Per germline, CDR1 SGHDT and CDR2 YYEEEE. There are 16 residues in the CDR3. The CDR3 spells CASSWILDPTHNEQFF. In nucleotides, the CDR3 is TGTGCCAGCAGCTGGATACTAGACCCCACCCACAATGAGCAGTTCTTC. The entire variable domain, with the rest obtained from reference TRBV5-6 and TRBJ2-1, is as follows: DAGVTQSPTHLIKTRGQQVTLRCSPKSGHDTVSWYQQALGQGPQFIFQYYEEEERQRGNFPDRFSGHQFPNYSSELNVNALLLGDSALYLCASSWILDPTHNEQFFGPGTRLTVL.

This sequence joins TRBV5-4 and TRBJ1-6; TRBD1 is a possible D gene (5 bases). Germline V lookup: CDR1 SGHNT, CDR2 YYREEE (reference sequence). With 0 bases removed from V and 8 bases from J, the gap between germline ends came to 12 bases. The CDR3 has 15 amino acids. CDR3 sequence reads: CASSLASGRDSPLHF. The DNA of the CDR3 is TGTGCCAGCAGCTTGGCCTCAGGGAGAGATTCACCCCTCCACTTT.

The sample holds a few counts of this clone. The chain couples TRBV30 to TRBJ1-1, with D possibly being TRBD1 (6 bases). The CDR3 loop spans 13 amino acids. Trimming took 0 bases from V and 3 from J, leaving 8 bases between them. Per germline, CDR1 GTSNPN and CDR2 SVGIG (reference sequence). CDR3 DNA: TGTGCCTGGAGTGTACAGGGACACACTGAAGCTTTCTTT. Residues: CAWSVQGHTEAFF.

The chain links TRBV7-9 to TRBJ1-5; D not resolved. CDR1 SEHNR and CDR2 FQNEAQ come from the germline V gene (reference sequence). The CDR3 has 13 amino acids. The germline V and J ends were trimmed by 1 base and 6 bases, with 7 bases remaining between them. The CDR3 bases are TGTGCCAGCAGCTTAGATGGGGTTCAGCCCCAGCATTTT. Translating gives CASSLDGVQPQHF.